Listed below are T cell receptor beta chains from one sample, sequenced in a study of OX40 agonist ivuxolimab in advanced cancers. The method was immunoSEQ multiplex PCR; TCRdb's version includes in-frame clones alone and lacks a portion of them. The sample consists of 62,000 or so clones, around four fifths of them appearing once. The sequenced sample was CD4+ or CD8+ T cells sorted from blood, obtained in a trial of the OX40 agonist ivuxolimab. The origin of the receptors is an adult with an advanced solid tumor such as melanoma, head and neck, liver or kidney cancer. Each CDR3 is given with its conserved first and last residue. The D gene is left open where the match is weak. Clone size appears in some rows only: once, few, many, or a class for an expanded clone.

CDR3aa | CDR3nt | j_gene | v_gene | d_gene | abundance
CASSPGPISYNEQFF | TGTGCCAGCAGCCCCGGGCCGATCTCCTACAATGAGCAGTTCTTC | TRBJ2-1 | TRBV7-2 | - | few
CSARAADTQYF | TGCAGTGCTAGAGCGGCAGATACGCAGTATTTT | TRBJ2-3 | TRBV20-1 | - | few
CAWSSQTRLFF | TGTGCCTGGAGTTCTCAGACACGACTGTTTTTT | TRBJ1-4 | TRBV30 | - | few
CASSQEIGLLYEQYF | TGTGCCAGCAGCCAAGAAATAGGGCTGCTCTACGAGCAGTACTTC | TRBJ2-7 | TRBV4-2 | - | -
CASSPFEGGFGYGYTF | TGTGCCAGCAGCCCGTTCGAGGGGGGTTTCGGCTATGGCTACACCTTC | TRBJ1-2 | TRBV7-2 | - | -
CASSSALNSYEQYF | TGTGCCAGCAGCTCCGCTCTCAACTCCTACGAGCAGTACTTC | TRBJ2-7 | TRBV7-2 | - | -
CASSQMFTGAHEQYF | TGCGCCAGCAGCCAAATGTTCACAGGGGCCCACGAGCAGTACTTC | TRBJ2-7 | TRBV4-3 | TRBD1 | -
CASSLRTGSFSYNEQFF | TGCGCCAGCAGCCTTAGGACAGGATCCTTCTCCTACAATGAGCAGTTCTTC | TRBJ2-1 | TRBV5-1 | TRBD1 | -
CASSSMRALWAGVREQYF | TGTGCCAGCAGCTCGATGAGGGCCTTATGGGCGGGAGTACGTGAGCAGTACTTC | TRBJ2-7 | TRBV28 | TRBD2 | -
CASSLAEGNTGELFF | TGTGCCAGCAGCTTGGCCGAGGGAAACACCGGGGAGCTGTTTTTT | TRBJ2-2 | TRBV5-4 | - | -
CASSLYAQGYEQYF | TGTGCCAGCAGCTTATATGCCCAGGGCTACGAGCAGTACTTC | TRBJ2-7 | TRBV7-8 | - | -
CATSRDSESEQYF | TGTGCCACCAGCAGAGATTCGGAATCCGAGCAGTACTTC | TRBJ2-7 | TRBV15 | - | -
CASSRWSYEQYF | TGTGCCAGCAGCCGCTGGAGCTACGAGCAGTACTTC | TRBJ2-7 | TRBV11-3 | - | -
CTSSQGLADTSYEQYF | TGCACCAGCAGCCAAGGGCTAGCGGATACCTCCTACGAGCAGTACTTC | TRBJ2-7 | TRBV1 | - | once
CASSDRGTGGFYEQYF | TGTGCCAGCAGTGATAGGGGGACAGGGGGCTTCTACGAGCAGTACTTC | TRBJ2-7 | TRBV2 | TRBD1 | -
CASSPGLAAYSNIQYF | TGTGCCAGCAGTCCGGGACTAGCGGCGTACTCAAACATTCAGTACTTC | TRBJ2-4 | TRBV27 | TRBD2 | -
CASSQVEAWELFF | TGCGCCAGCAGCCAAGTAGAAGCGTGGGAGCTGTTTTTT | TRBJ2-2 | TRBV4-1 | - | once
CASSFSGANVLTF | TGTGCCAGCAGTTTTTCTGGGGCCAACGTCCTGACTTTC | TRBJ2-6 | TRBV28 | - | -
CASSLRGPSSTAGELFF | TGTGCCAGCAGCTTAAGGGGGCCTAGTAGTACGGCCGGGGAGCTGTTTTTT | TRBJ2-2 | TRBV11-2 | TRBD1 | -
CASSPRTGGSEQFF | TGTGCCAGCAGCCCCCGGACAGGGGGCAGTGAGCAGTTCTTC | TRBJ2-1 | TRBV7-8 | TRBD1 | -
CASSPRLGESDEQYF | TGTGCCAGCAGCCCTAGACTAGGTGAGTCCGACGAGCAGTACTTC | TRBJ2-7 | TRBV4-2 | - | -
CASSYSASEQYF | TGTGCCAGCAGTTACTCTGCTTCCGAGCAGTACTTC | TRBJ2-7 | TRBV6-5 | - | -
CASRPQREGRYNEQFF | TGTGCCAGCAGACCACAGCGGGAGGGCCGCTACAATGAGCAGTTCTTC | TRBJ2-1 | TRBV11-3 | TRBD2 | -
CASALAGEFGELFF | TGTGCCAGCGCGCTGGCGGGAGAATTCGGGGAGCTGTTTTTT | TRBJ2-2 | TRBV18 | TRBD2 | few
CSAPTRNTIYF | TGCAGTGCTCCCACCCGAAACACCATATATTTT | TRBJ1-3 | TRBV20-1 | - | -
CASSRGWGEDTEAFF | TGTGCCAGCAGCCGGGGTTGGGGGGAGGACACTGAAGCTTTCTTT | TRBJ1-1 | TRBV28 | - | -
CASSQDSRGSGYEQYF | TGCGCCAGCAGCCAAGATTCTCGAGGGAGTGGTTACGAGCAGTACTTC | TRBJ2-7 | TRBV4-1 | - | -
CAISRSYEQYF | TGTGCCATCAGTAGAAGCTACGAGCAGTACTTC | TRBJ2-7 | TRBV10-3 | - | -
CASSTGTGDYNEQFF | TGCGCCAGCAGCACCGGGACAGGGGACTACAATGAGCAGTTCTTC | TRBJ2-1 | TRBV5-1 | TRBD1 | -
CASSRGREFYEQYF | TGTGCCAGCAGTAGGGGCAGGGAATTCTACGAGCAGTACTTC | TRBJ2-7 | TRBV27 | - | -
CASSLHGEELFF | TGTGCCAGCAGCTTACACGGGGAGGAGCTGTTTTTT | TRBJ2-2 | TRBV11-2 | - | -
CASSYSRERQETQYF | TGTGCCAGCAGTTACTCGAGGGAGAGACAAGAGACCCAGTACTTC | TRBJ2-5 | TRBV6-5 | - | -
CASSQRSLMGAYEQYF | TGTGCCAGCAGCCAAAGGAGCCTCATGGGAGCCTACGAGCAGTACTTC | TRBJ2-7 | TRBV14 | - | -
CAWSRGLGAEAFF | TGTGCCTGGAGCCGGGGCTTAGGGGCTGAAGCTTTCTTT | TRBJ1-1 | TRBV30 | - | -
CASSPWSNEQFF | TGTGCCAGCAGTCCCTGGTCCAATGAGCAGTTCTTC | TRBJ2-1 | TRBV7-9 | - | -
CASSVVGSGLRDEQFF | TGTGCCAGCAGCGTAGTAGGTTCGGGACTCCGGGATGAGCAGTTCTTC | TRBJ2-1 | TRBV9 | - | -
CASSPGDSSGNTIYF | TGCGCCAGCAGCCCCGGGGACAGCTCTGGAAACACCATATATTTT | TRBJ1-3 | TRBV5-1 | TRBD1 | -
CASSPQQGANEKLFF | TGTGCCAGCTCTCCACAACAGGGGGCTAATGAAAAACTGTTTTTT | TRBJ1-4 | TRBV18 | TRBD1 | -
CASSRLAGGREQYF | TGCGCCAGCTCCCGGCTAGCGGGAGGGCGGGAGCAGTACTTC | TRBJ2-7 | TRBV10-1 | TRBD2 | few
CASSKHTGGGTAEAFF | TGTGCCAGCAGTAAACACACTGGGGGCGGGACCGCTGAAGCTTTCTTT | TRBJ1-1 | TRBV9 | - | once
CASSQDLNNTDTQYF | TGCGCCAGCAGCCAAGATTTGAACAACACAGATACGCAGTATTTT | TRBJ2-3 | TRBV4-3 | - | once
CATGSDQNIQYF | TGTGCCACCGGGAGCGACCAAAACATTCAGTACTTC | TRBJ2-4 | TRBV15 | - | -
CASSPTGGMNTEAFF | TGTGCCAGCAGCCCGACAGGGGGCATGAACACTGAAGCTTTCTTT | TRBJ1-1 | TRBV7-3 | TRBD1 | -
CASTLTGTFYEQYF | TGTGCCAGCACTCTCACCGGGACCTTCTACGAGCAGTACTTC | TRBJ2-7 | TRBV2 | - | -
CASSLETSVGTQYF | TGTGCCAGCAGCTTAGAGACTAGCGTCGGGACCCAGTACTTC | TRBJ2-5 | TRBV7-2 | TRBD2 | -
CASGPPGTGLGNTIYF | TGTGCTAGTGGTCCCCCCGGGACCGGGCTGGGTAACACCATATATTTT | TRBJ1-3 | TRBV12-5 | - | few
CASSLLPGDAYEQYF | TGTGCCAGCAGCTTATTACCCGGGGACGCCTACGAGCAGTACTTC | TRBJ2-7 | TRBV11-2 | - | -